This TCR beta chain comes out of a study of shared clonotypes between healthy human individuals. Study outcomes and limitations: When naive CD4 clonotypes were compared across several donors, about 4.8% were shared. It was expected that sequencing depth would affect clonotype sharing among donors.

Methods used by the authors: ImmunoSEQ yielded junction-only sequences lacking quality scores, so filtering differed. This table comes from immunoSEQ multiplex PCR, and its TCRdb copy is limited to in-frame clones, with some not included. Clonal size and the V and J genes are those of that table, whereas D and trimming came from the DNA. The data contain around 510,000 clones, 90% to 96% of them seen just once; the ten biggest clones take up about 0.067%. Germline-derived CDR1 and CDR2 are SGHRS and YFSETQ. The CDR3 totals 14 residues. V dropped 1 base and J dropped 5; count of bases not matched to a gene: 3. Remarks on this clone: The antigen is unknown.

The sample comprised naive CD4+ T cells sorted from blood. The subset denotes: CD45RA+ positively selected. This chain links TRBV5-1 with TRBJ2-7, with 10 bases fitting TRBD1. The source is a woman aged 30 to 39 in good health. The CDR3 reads CASSLIGTGDEQYF. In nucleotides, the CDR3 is TGCGCCAGCAGCTTGATTGGGACAGGGGACGAGCAGTACTTC.